Sequencing of this T cell receptor (beta chain) was carried out in a study of shared clonotypes between healthy human individuals. Background on the study: Sampling drew on donors who were two women and a few men aged 18 to 49.

Trimming took 1 base from V and 4 from J; bases not matched to a gene: 16. The CDR3 consists of 19 residues. Per the germline V gene, CDR1 is SGHAT and CDR2 is FQNNGV. Profiling relied on immunoSEQ multiplex PCR, and the TCRdb table lists in-frame clones only, not all of them. The sample contains roughly 1,100,000 clones, around 76% of which appear only once. Every donor was a Caucasian adult from Nashville, Tennessee. Sample: memory CD4+ T cells sorted from blood. Specified subset: CD45RA-negative fraction. The TCR originated in a man aged 18 to 30 in good health. V usage is TRBV11-2 and J usage is TRBJ2-5; 9 positions match TRBD1. CDR3 bases: TGTGCCAGCAGCTTAGGAGGGACAGGGCGTTCAATAAGAGCAGAGACCCAGTACTTC. Translating gives CASSLGGTGRSIRAETQYF.